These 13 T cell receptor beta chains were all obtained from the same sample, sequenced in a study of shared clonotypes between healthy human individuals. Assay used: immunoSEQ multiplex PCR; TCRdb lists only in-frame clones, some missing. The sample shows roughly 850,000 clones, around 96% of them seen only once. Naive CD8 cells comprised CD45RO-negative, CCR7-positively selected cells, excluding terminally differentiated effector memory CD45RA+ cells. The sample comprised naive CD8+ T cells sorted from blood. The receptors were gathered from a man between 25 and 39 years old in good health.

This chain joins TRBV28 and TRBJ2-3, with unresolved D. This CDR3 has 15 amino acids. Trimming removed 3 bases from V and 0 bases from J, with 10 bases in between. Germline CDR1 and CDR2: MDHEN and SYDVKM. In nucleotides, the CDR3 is TGTGCCAGCAGTTTTTCGAGACCGAGCACAGATACGCAGTATTTT. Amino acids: CASSFSRPSTDTQYF.

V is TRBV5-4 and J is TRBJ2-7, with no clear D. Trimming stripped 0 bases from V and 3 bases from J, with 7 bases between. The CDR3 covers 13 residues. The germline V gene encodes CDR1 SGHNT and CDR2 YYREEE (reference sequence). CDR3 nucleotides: TGTGCCAGCAGCTTGGACGGAGACTACGAGCAGTACTTC. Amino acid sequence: CASSLDGDYEQYF.

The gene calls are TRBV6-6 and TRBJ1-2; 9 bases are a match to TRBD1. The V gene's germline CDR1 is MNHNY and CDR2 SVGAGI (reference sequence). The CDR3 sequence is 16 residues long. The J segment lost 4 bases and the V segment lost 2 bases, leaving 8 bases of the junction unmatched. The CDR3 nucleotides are TGTGCCAGCAGTTACCCTAAGACAGGGGGTGGCTATGGCTACACCTTC. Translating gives CASSYPKTGGGYGYTF.

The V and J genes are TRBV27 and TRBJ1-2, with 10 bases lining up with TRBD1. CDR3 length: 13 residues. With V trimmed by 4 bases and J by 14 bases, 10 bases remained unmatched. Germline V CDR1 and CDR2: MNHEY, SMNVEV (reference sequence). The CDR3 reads CASSSLYGQGDTF. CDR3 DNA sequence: TGTGCCAGCAGTTCATTATATGGACAGGGGGATACCTTC.

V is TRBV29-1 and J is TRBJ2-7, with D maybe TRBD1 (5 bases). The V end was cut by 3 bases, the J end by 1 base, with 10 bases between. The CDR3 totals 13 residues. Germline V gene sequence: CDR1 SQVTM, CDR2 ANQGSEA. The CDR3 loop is CSVEDNPSYEQYF. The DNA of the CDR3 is TGCAGCGTTGAGGACAATCCGTCCTACGAGCAGTACTTC.

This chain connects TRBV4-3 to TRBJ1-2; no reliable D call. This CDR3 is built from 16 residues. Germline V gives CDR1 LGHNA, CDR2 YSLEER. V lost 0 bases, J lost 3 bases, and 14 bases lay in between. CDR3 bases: TGCGCCAGCAGCCAAGAAAGTTACACAGACTACTATGGCTACACCTTC. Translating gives CASSQESYTDYYGYTF.

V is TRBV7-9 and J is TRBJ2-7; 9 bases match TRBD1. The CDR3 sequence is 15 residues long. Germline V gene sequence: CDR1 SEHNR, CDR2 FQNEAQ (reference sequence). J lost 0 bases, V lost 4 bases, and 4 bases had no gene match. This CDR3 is CASSSGQGSSYEQYF. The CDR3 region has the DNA TGTGCCAGCAGCTCAGGACAGGGGAGCTCCTACGAGCAGTACTTC.

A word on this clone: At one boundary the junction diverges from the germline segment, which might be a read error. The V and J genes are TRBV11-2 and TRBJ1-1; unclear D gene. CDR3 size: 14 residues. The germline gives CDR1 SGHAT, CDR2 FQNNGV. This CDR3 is CASTLIVGNTEAFF. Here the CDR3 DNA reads TGTGCCAGCACCTTAATTGTGGGCAACACTGAAGCTTTCTTT. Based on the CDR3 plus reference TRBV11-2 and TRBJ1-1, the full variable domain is EAGVAQSPRYKIIEKRQSVAFWCNPISGHATLYWYQQILGQGPKLLIQFQNNGVVDDSQLPKDRFSAERLKGVDSTLKIQPAKLEDSAVYLCASTLIVGNTEAFFGQGTRLTVV.

The CDR3 protein is CASSGRGPLTEAFF. In nucleotides, the CDR3 is TGTGCCAGCAGTGGTCGGGGGCCTCTCACTGAAGCTTTCTTT. The V and J genes are TRBV2 and TRBJ1-1; D is perhaps TRBD1 (6 bases). V gave up 4 bases and J gave up 4 bases, with 13 bases separating them. CDR1 is SNHLY, CDR2 FYNNEI, per germline. This CDR3 has 14 residues.

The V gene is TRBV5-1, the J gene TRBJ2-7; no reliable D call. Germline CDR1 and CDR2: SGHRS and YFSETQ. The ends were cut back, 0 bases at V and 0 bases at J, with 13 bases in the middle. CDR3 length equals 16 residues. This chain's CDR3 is CASSLAPGPSSYEQYF. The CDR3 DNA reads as TGCGCCAGCAGCTTGGCCCCCGGGCCCTCCTCCTACGAGCAGTACTTC.

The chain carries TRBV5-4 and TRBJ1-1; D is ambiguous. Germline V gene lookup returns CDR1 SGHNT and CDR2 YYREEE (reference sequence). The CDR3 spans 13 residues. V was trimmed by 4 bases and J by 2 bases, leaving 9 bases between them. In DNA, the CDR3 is TGTGCCAGCAGCCCGTTACATAACACTGAAGCTTTCTTT. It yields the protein CASSPLHNTEAFF.

The CDR3 protein is CAISDYSGTDNYGYTF. The CDR3 coding sequence is TGTGCCATCAGTGATTATTCGGGAACGGATAACTATGGCTACACCTTC. The chain employs TRBV10-3 and TRBJ1-2; D is unclear. V gave up 3 bases and J gave up 1 base, with 15 bases separating them. CDR1 is ENHRY and CDR2 is SYGVKD in the germline V gene. The length of the CDR3 is 16 residues.

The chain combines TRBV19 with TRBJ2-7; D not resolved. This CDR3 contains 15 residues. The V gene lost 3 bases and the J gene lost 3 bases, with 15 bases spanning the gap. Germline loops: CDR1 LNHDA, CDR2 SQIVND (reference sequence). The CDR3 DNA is TGTGCCAGTAGTATTGCAGAAACCGGATTCTACGAGCAGTACTTC. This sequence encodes CASSIAETGFYEQYF.